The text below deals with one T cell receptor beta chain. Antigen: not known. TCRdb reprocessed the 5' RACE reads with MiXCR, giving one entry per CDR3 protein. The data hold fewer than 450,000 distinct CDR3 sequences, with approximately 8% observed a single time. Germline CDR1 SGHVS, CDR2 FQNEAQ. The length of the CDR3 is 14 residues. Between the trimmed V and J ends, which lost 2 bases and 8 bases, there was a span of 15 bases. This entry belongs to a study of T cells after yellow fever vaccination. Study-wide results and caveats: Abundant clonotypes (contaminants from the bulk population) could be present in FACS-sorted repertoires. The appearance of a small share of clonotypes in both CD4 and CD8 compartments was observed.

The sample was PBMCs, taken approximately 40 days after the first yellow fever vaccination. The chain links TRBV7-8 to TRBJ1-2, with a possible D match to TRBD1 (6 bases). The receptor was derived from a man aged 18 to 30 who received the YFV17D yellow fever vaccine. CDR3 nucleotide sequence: TGTGCCAGCAGCTTAAGGGGGTTGGGCGAGGGCTACACCTTC. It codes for CASSLRGLGEGYTF.